This TCR beta chain came from a study of cytomegalovirus exposure and HLA in healthy donors. Study-wide results and caveats: A few CMV-associated chains were confirmed in vitro to be specific for CMV antigens. Excluded: some indistinguishable V segments such as TRBV6-2 and TRBV6-3. Sequencing likely produced, as an artifact, a cluster of highly shared sequence variants. Researchers catalogued around 150 TCR beta chains as cytomegalovirus-associated.

There are 17 residues in the CDR3. V gave up 0 bases and J gave up 2 bases; unmatched junction bases: 7. CDR1 LGHNA and CDR2 YSLEER come from the germline V gene. As to this clone: The antigen is unknown.

PCR was performed using 60 Vbeta and 13 Jbeta primers. Repertoires were generated with immunoSEQ multiplex PCR, while TCRdb's copy carries only in-frame clones and drops some. The repertoire holds about 69,000 clones, with just under 70% as singletons. The rearrangement links TRBV4-3 to TRBJ2-7, with 10 bases that match TRBD1. The origin of this receptor is a woman under 40 in good health and CMV-seronegative. Sequencing was carried out using PBMCs. CDR3 sequence: CASSQDTGTGVTYEQYF. The CDR3 bases are TGCGCCAGCAGCCAAGATACTGGGACAGGGGTAACCTACGAGCAGTACTTC.